This section outlines one TCR beta chain sequence together with its context. Cohorts were determined from participant-reported clinical history. Cohort 3 donors counted as recovered after two negative PCRs, clearance, or resolved symptoms. These data are taken from a study of blood T cell repertoires in COVID-19. Study-level background: From the United States, Italy and Spain came samples of acute and convalescent COVID-19. T cells, B-cell-depleted T cells, or PBMCs provided the cDNA or gDNA that served as material.

Profiling relied on immunoSEQ multiplex PCR, and the TCRdb table lists in-frame clones only, not all of them. The table includes hundreds of thousands of clones, about 90% detected once. The CDR3 runs to 15 residues. Germline CDR1 MNHNY, CDR2 SVGAGI (reference sequence). V trimming: 7 bases; J trimming: 2 bases; junction bases outside the gene matches: 4. Sequences were obtained from PBMCs or T cells enriched from blood (not recorded which). This receptor was identified in a woman under 40 who had recovered from COVID-19. The chain couples TRBV6-6 to TRBJ2-1; TRBD2 matches 11 bases. The chain's CDR3 is CASKPSGRTYNEQFF. CDR3 bases: TGTGCCAGCAAACCTAGCGGGAGGACCTACAATGAGCAGTTCTTC.